A single sample is the source of the 19 T cell receptor beta chains below, sequenced in a study of blood T cell repertoires in COVID-19. This table comes from immunoSEQ multiplex PCR, and its TCRdb copy is limited to in-frame clones, with some not included. Of 210,000 or so clones listed, about 88% were seen once; the top ten hold 1.9%. What was sequenced was peripheral blood. The receptors shown here come from a man aged 35 to 55 with active or convalescent COVID-19.

The rearrangement uses TRBV27 and TRBJ1-1; TRBD1 agrees at 8 bases. The CDR3 is 15 residues long. The V segment lost 3 bases and the J segment 1 base; nucleotides outside the gene matches: 4. The germline CDR1 and CDR2 sequences are MNHEY and SMNVEV (reference sequence). The CDR3 nucleotides are TGTGCCAGCAGTTTTTACAGGGGGGGGAACACTGAAGCTTTCTTT. Its protein product is CASSFYRGGNTEAFF.

This clone was seen once. This sequence joins TRBV7-8 and TRBJ2-1, with D unresolved. This CDR3 comprises 13 residues. V was cut by 5 bases and J by 9 bases, with 14 bases left in between. CDR1 SGHVS and CDR2 FQNEAQ come from the germline V gene. This CDR3 is CASSIGSVGEQFF. The CDR3 coding sequence is TGTGCCAGCAGCATCGGGTCCGTGGGTGAGCAGTTCTTC.

The chain combines TRBV19 with TRBJ1-3; perhaps TRBD1 as D (6 bases). Deletions cut 6 bases from V and 0 bases from J, with 12 bases between. The CDR3 contains 15 residues. The germline gives CDR1 LNHDA, CDR2 SQIVND (reference sequence). The CDR3 DNA is TGTGCCAGTAGCATCCAGGGGCCCTCTGGAAACACCATATATTTT. It is translated as CASSIQGPSGNTIYF.

The gene calls are TRBV27 and TRBJ1-2; D is perhaps TRBD1 (5 bases). CDR3 length: 13 amino acids. V was cut by 1 base and J by 8 bases, with 11 bases left in between. Germline V gives CDR1 MNHEY, CDR2 SMNVEV (reference sequence). The CDR3 coding sequence is TGTGCCAGCAGTTTATATTCAGGGTCCGGCTACACCTTC. Encoded protein: CASSLYSGSGYTF.

The rearrangement uses TRBV7-9 and TRBJ2-7; 7 nucleotides line up with TRBD2. V lost 6 bases to trimming and J lost 4 bases; unmatched junction nucleotides: 9. Germline CDR1 and CDR2: SEHNR and FQNEAQ (reference sequence). The CDR3 contains 14 residues. In nucleotides, the CDR3 is TGTGCCAGCAGTCCGCTCTTCGGGGGGTACGAGCAGTACTTC. This sequence encodes CASSPLFGGYEQYF.

The chain has TRBV11-2 and TRBJ2-5; 9 nucleotides align to TRBD1. Germline V lookup: CDR1 SGHAT, CDR2 FQNNGV. The CDR3 has 13 amino acids. With 3 bases clipped from V and 5 bases from J, the junction kept 1 base outside the gene matches. The CDR3 nucleotides are TGTGCCAGCAGCTTGGGACAGGGCGAGACCCAGTACTTC. Protein product: CASSLGQGETQYF.

V and J are TRBV19 and TRBJ2-1; the D is unclear. CDR1 LNHDA and CDR2 SQIVND come from the germline V gene (reference sequence). V lost 1 base and J 6 bases, leaving 13 bases between the germline ends. The CDR3 length is 15 residues. CDR3 DNA sequence: TGTGCCAGTAGTATAGGACCCGGCCCGGGCAATGAGCAGTTCTTC. Residues: CASSIGPGPGNEQFF.

The genes are TRBV3-1 (or the pseudogene TRBV3-2) and TRBJ2-3; D may be TRBD1 (5 bases). The CDR3 is made up of 14 amino acids. In germline, CDR1 is LGHDT, CDR2 YNNKEL (reference sequence). V lost 6 bases and J lost 2, with 12 bases in between. CDR3 region: CASSIGASTDTQYF. CDR3 sequence (DNA): TGTGCCAGCAGTATAGGGGCCTCCACAGATACGCAGTATTTT.

The V call is TRBV7-9, the J call TRBJ2-7; 7 bases line up with TRBD2. The CDR3 is 16 amino acids. Per the germline V gene, CDR1 is SEHNR and CDR2 is FQNEAQ (reference sequence). V gave up 5 bases and J gave up 6 bases; unmatched junction bases: 16. The CDR3 DNA is TGTGCCAGCAGCCCCCCCAGAAGCGGGGCCCTTCGCGAGCAGTACTTC. Amino acids: CASSPPRSGALREQYF.

The chain joins TRBV21-1 to TRBJ1-5; the table's D gene call, TRBD1, was not cross checked with the DNA. TRBV21-1 is assigned pseudogene status. The CDR3 loop spans 18 amino acids. CDR3 DNA sequence: TGTGCCAGCGATGAACCGACAGGGGGCATTCTTGGCAATCAGCCCCAGCATTTT. Translation gives CASDEPTGGILGNQPQHF.

The gene calls are TRBV6-5 and TRBJ2-2; the D gene is possibly TRBD1 (6 bases). Germline V gene sequence: CDR1 MNHEY, CDR2 SVGAGI. Trimming removed 10 bases at V and 5 bases at J, with 14 bases between. This CDR3 contains 13 residues. The CDR3 bases are TGTGCCACTCAGAGGACAGCTACCGGGGAGCTGTTTTTT. Amino acid sequence: CATQRTATGELFF.

This clone was seen a single time. The genes are TRBV5-8 and TRBJ2-1; 7 bases are shared with TRBD2. CDR3 length: 15 residues. Germline assignment: CDR1 SGHTS and CDR2 YDEGEE. Germline trimming cut 4 bases from V and 2 bases from J; bases unmatched to any gene: 6. The CDR3 DNA reads TGTGCCAGCAGCCGACGGGACTACCCCTACAATGAGCAGTTCTTC. This sequence encodes CASSRRDYPYNEQFF.

The J gene is TRBJ2-1, the V gene TRBV28; D unclear. In germline, CDR1 is MDHEN, CDR2 SYDVKM. V lost 1 base, J lost 3 bases, and 4 bases lay in between. This CDR3 is 13 amino acids long. The CDR3 DNA sequence: TGTGCCAGCAGTTTATCGGGCTACAATGAGCAGTTCTTC. The encoded protein is CASSLSGYNEQFF.

Here the CDR3 reads CASSLRTGFGEKLFF. The CDR3 nucleotides are TGTGCCAGCTCACTGAGGACAGGGTTTGGTGAAAAACTGTTTTTT. The chain joins TRBV18 to TRBJ1-4; TRBD1 aligns across 8 bases. The germline CDR1 and CDR2 sequences are KGHSH and LQKENI. Losses at the gene ends were 4 bases for V and 7 bases for J; bases not matched to a gene: 8. This CDR3 contains 15 residues.

The chain combines TRBV18 with TRBJ2-7; a weak D match, TRBD2 (5 bases). This CDR3 region has 14 residues. Trimming removed 3 bases at V and 4 bases at J, with 13 bases between. CDR1 KGHSH and CDR2 LQKENI come from the germline V gene. CDR3 residues: CASSPTAGAYEQYF. The CDR3 DNA reads as TGTGCCAGCTCACCCACGGCGGGCGCTTACGAGCAGTACTTC.

The V and J genes are TRBV28 and TRBJ1-1; a possible D gene is TRBD1 (5 bases). The germline V and J ends were trimmed by 1 base and 0 bases, with 15 bases remaining between them. The CDR3 has 17 amino acids. Germline lookup yields CDR1 MDHEN and CDR2 SYDVKM. The CDR3 sequence is CASSLFNLRGVNTEAFF. CDR3 DNA sequence: TGTGCCAGCAGTTTATTCAATCTGCGGGGGGTGAACACTGAAGCTTTCTTT.

This chain joins TRBV28 and TRBJ2-7; the match to TRBD2 covers 16 bases. Germline values: CDR1 MDHEN, CDR2 SYDVKM. Germline trimming cut 4 bases from V and 3 bases from J; bases unmatched to any gene: 15. The CDR3 is 20 residues long. The CDR3 loop reads CASSYRLGLGTSGRVYEQYF. The CDR3 coding sequence is TGTGCCAGCAGTTATAGGCTCGGGTTGGGGACTAGCGGGAGGGTCTACGAGCAGTACTTC.

J is TRBJ1-2 and V is TRBV9; TRBD1 matches at 10 bases. The junction had 9 bases not matched to a gene; V was cut back by 3 bases and J by 4 bases. This CDR3 contains 16 residues. Germline assignment: CDR1 SGDLS and CDR2 YYNGEE. CDR3 coding DNA: TGTGCCAGCAGCGCGTGGGGGACAGGGGAAAGCTATGGCTACACCTTC. Translating it yields CASSAWGTGESYGYTF.

J is TRBJ1-2 and V is TRBV27; D gene unclear. Germline CDR1 reads MNHEY; CDR2 reads SMNVEV (reference sequence). The V end lost 6 bases, the J end lost 4 bases, and 15 bases lay between the germline ends. The CDR3 is made up of 14 amino acids. CDR3 nucleotide sequence: TGTGCCAGCAGGTTTCTCGACACCGCCTATGGCTACACCTTC. Protein: CASRFLDTAYGYTF.